These T cell receptor beta chains were read from a single sample in a study of blood T cell repertoires in COVID-19. Sequenced by immunoSEQ multiplex PCR; TCRdb stores in-frame clones only, minus some. The sample has about 89,000 clones; around 85% are singletons. The sample comprised peripheral blood. The receptor source for this set is a woman older than 75 with acute or convalescent COVID-19. CDR3s include the opening cysteine and the closing phenylalanine or tryptophan. The D gene is left open where the match is weak. Not all rows give a size; the values are once, few, many and, for expanded clones, a class.

V: TRBV5-1; size: NA; D: TRBD1; J: TRBJ2-3; DNA: TGCGCCAGCAGCCTACTGCCCCAGGGGGCCCTCACAGATACGCAGTATTTT; CDR3: CASSLLPQGALTDTQYF
V: TRBV5-4; size: NA; D: TRBD1; J: TRBJ1-2; DNA: TGTGCCAGCAGCTGGGAGACAGGGGTTGGGGGCTACACCTTC; CDR3: CASSWETGVGGYTF
V: TRBV6-2/TRBV6-3; size: NA; D: NA; J: TRBJ1-2; DNA: TGTGCCAGCAGCGAGGGGGGGCGATTCTATGGCTACACCTTC; CDR3: CASSEGGRFYGYTF
V: TRBV13; size: NA; D: NA; J: TRBJ1-3; DNA: TGTGCCAGCAGCAACTCAGGGTCTGGAAACACCATATATTTT; CDR3: CASSNSGSGNTIYF
V: TRBV9; size: NA; D: TRBD1; J: TRBJ1-5; DNA: TGTGCCAGTGCCAGGGGGAGTAGCAATCAGCCCCAGCATTTT; CDR3: CASARGSSNQPQHF
V: TRBV6-5; size: NA; D: TRBD2; J: TRBJ2-1; DNA: TGTGCCAGCAGCAGACTAGCGGGGGGCTACAATGAGCAGTTCTTC; CDR3: CASSRLAGGYNEQFF
V: TRBV28; size: NA; D: NA; J: TRBJ1-5; DNA: TGTGCTCAGCGACATCAGCCCCAGCATTTT; CDR3: CAQRHQPQHF
V: TRBV29-1; size: NA; D: TRBD2; J: TRBJ2-2; DNA: TGCAGCGTCCCCCGACTAGCGGCGAACACCGGGGAGCTGTTTTTT; CDR3: CSVPRLAANTGELFF
V: TRBV7-8; size: NA; D: TRBD1; J: TRBJ1-4; DNA: TGTGCCAGCAGCGCGAACAGGGGCGGTAATGAAAAACTGTTTTTT; CDR3: CASSANRGGNEKLFF
V: TRBV27; size: NA; D: TRBD2; J: TRBJ2-5; DNA: TGTGCCAGCACCCCAGCGGGGCCTTGGGAGACCCAGTACTTC; CDR3: CASTPAGPWETQYF
V: TRBV2; size: few; D: TRBD1; J: TRBJ2-7; DNA: TGTGCCAGCAGGGACGGGACAGGGGCGGATAAGCAGTACTTC; CDR3: CASRDGTGADKQYF
V: TRBV28; size: few; D: NA; J: TRBJ1-2; DNA: TGTGCCAGCAGTTTATCCGGGACTCCTGGCTATGGCTACACCTTC; CDR3: CASSLSGTPGYGYTF
V: TRBV28; size: NA; D: TRBD1; J: TRBJ1-2; DNA: TGTGCCAGCAGTTTGTCGGGACAGGGCCACTATGGCTACACCTTC; CDR3: CASSLSGQGHYGYTF
V: TRBV3-1/TRBV3-2; size: NA; D: TRBD1; J: TRBJ2-5; DNA: TGTGCCAGCAGCCAAGCCCGGACAGGGCAAGAGACCCAGTACTTC; CDR3: CASSQARTGQETQYF
V: TRBV7-9; size: NA; D: TRBD1; J: TRBJ1-2; DNA: TGTGCCAGCAGCAGAGGGACAGATGGCTACACCTTC; CDR3: CASSRGTDGYTF
V: TRBV9; size: NA; D: NA; J: TRBJ1-6; DNA: TGTGCCAGCAGCGCAGGCCCGAATTCACCCCTCCACTTT; CDR3: CASSAGPNSPLHF
V: TRBV19; size: few; D: TRBD1; J: TRBJ2-7; DNA: TGTGCCAGTAGTAAATTGGCCGGGACAGGTTCCTACGAGCAGTACTTC; CDR3: CASSKLAGTGSYEQYF
V: TRBV4-1; size: NA; D: NA; J: TRBJ1-2; DNA: TGCGCCAGCAGCCCTTTATGGGGCGCAAGGGGCTACACCTTC; CDR3: CASSPLWGARGYTF
V: TRBV19; size: NA; D: TRBD2; J: TRBJ2-5; DNA: TGTGCCAGTAGTCTATCCGGGGGGTCCGGGGAGACCCAGTACTTC; CDR3: CASSLSGGSGETQYF
V: TRBV6-2/TRBV6-3; size: few; D: NA; J: TRBJ1-5; DNA: TGTGCCAGCAGTTACGAGGGCCAAAGCAATCAGCCCCAGCATTTT; CDR3: CASSYEGQSNQPQHF
V: TRBV4-1; size: NA; D: NA; J: TRBJ1-4; DNA: TGCGCCAGCAGCCTAAGACACGGCTCCAGGGAAAAACTGTTTTTT; CDR3: CASSLRHGSREKLFF
V: TRBV3-1/TRBV3-2; size: once; D: TRBD1; J: TRBJ2-5; DNA: TGTGCCAGCAGCCAGAGGACAGGGGTCGCGGAGACCCAGTACTTC; CDR3: CASSQRTGVAETQYF
V: TRBV6-4; size: few; D: TRBD1; J: TRBJ1-2; DNA: TGTGCCAGCTCCCTGGAGAGACAGGGGGCCGGCTACACCTTC; CDR3: CASSLERQGAGYTF
V: TRBV3-1/TRBV3-2; size: NA; D: NA; J: TRBJ2-1; DNA: TGTGCCAGCAGGGTACCCGCCGGTGAGCAGTTCTTC; CDR3: CASRVPAGEQFF
V: TRBV6-6; size: NA; D: TRBD1; J: TRBJ1-1; DNA: TGTGCCAGCAGTGGGACAGGGGTGTTTGTGGCTTTCTTT; CDR3: CASSGTGVFVAFF
V: TRBV10-3; size: NA; D: NA; J: TRBJ1-4; DNA: TGTGCCATCAGTGCAGGGATTAATGAAAAACTGTTTTTT; CDR3: CAISAGINEKLFF
V: TRBV2; size: once; D: TRBD1; J: TRBJ2-1; DNA: TGTGCCAGCAGTCGATTGACAGGGGGTCACAATGAGCAGTTCTTC; CDR3: CASSRLTGGHNEQFF
V: TRBV19; size: NA; D: NA; J: TRBJ2-3; DNA: TGTGCCAGTAGTATCCAGGTTAGCACAGATACGCAGTATTTT; CDR3: CASSIQVSTDTQYF
V: TRBV6-6; size: NA; D: NA; J: TRBJ1-2; DNA: TGTGCCAGCAGTCCGATCGACAGAACTAAAAACAACTATGGCTACACCTTC; CDR3: CASSPIDRTKNNYGYTF
V: TRBV7-9; size: NA; D: TRBD2; J: TRBJ2-3; DNA: TGTGCCAGCAGCACCGGGGGGGCTGGCACAGATACGCAGTATTTT; CDR3: CASSTGGAGTDTQYF
V: TRBV28; size: NA; D: NA; J: TRBJ1-5; DNA: TGTGCCAGCAGTTTACAGGCCGGGCAGGGTCAGCCCCAGCATTTT; CDR3: CASSLQAGQGQPQHF
V: TRBV27; size: NA; D: NA; J: TRBJ2-2; DNA: TGTGCCAGCAGTTCGACAGGACAAGCGAACACCGGGGAGCTGTTTTTT; CDR3: CASSSTGQANTGELFF
V: TRBV2; size: NA; D: NA; J: TRBJ1-2; DNA: TGTGCCAGCAGTGAAGCGCTCAGTTCTGGCTACACCTTC; CDR3: CASSEALSSGYTF
V: TRBV9; size: NA; D: NA; J: TRBJ1-3; DNA: TGTGCCAGCAGCGTAGAGGCGGTCGCAGGAAACACCATATATTTT; CDR3: CASSVEAVAGNTIYF
V: TRBV5-5; size: NA; D: NA; J: TRBJ2-3; DNA: TGTGCCAGCAGCTTGAGTGCGGGGACAGATACGCAGTATTTT; CDR3: CASSLSAGTDTQYF
V: TRBV21-1; size: NA; D: NA; J: TRBJ2-2; DNA: TGTGCCAGCACCATGAACAGGGTTACCGGGGAGCTGTTTTTT; CDR3: CASTMNRVTGELFF
V: TRBV7-2; size: NA; D: NA; J: TRBJ1-2; DNA: TGTGCCAGCAGCCCCATCTCCGGGACATTTGGCGGCTACACCTTC; CDR3: CASSPISGTFGGYTF
V: TRBV2; size: NA; D: NA; J: TRBJ2-3; DNA: TGTGCCAGCAGGGTGACTAACGCAGATACGCAGTATTTT; CDR3: CASRVTNADTQYF
V: TRBV6-1; size: NA; D: NA; J: TRBJ1-3; DNA: TGTGCCAGCAGTGAAGGGAGCTCTGGAAACACCATATATTTT; CDR3: CASSEGSSGNTIYF
V: TRBV12-3/TRBV12-4; size: NA; D: NA; J: TRBJ1-2; DNA: TGTGCCAGCAGCATACGCCAGGGTTGGGGCTACACCTTC; CDR3: CASSIRQGWGYTF
V: TRBV28; size: few; D: TRBD1; J: TRBJ1-5; DNA: TGTGCCGGCCAGACAGGGGGCAATCAGCCCCAGCATTTT; CDR3: CAGQTGGNQPQHF
V: TRBV28; size: NA; D: NA; J: TRBJ1-1; DNA: TGTGCCAGCAGTATTACAGGGCTACCTGAAGCTTTCTTT; CDR3: CASSITGLPEAFF
V: TRBV10-3; size: NA; D: NA; J: TRBJ1-6; DNA: TGTGCCATCAGTGAGGGGGGGGGTGCACCCCTCCACTTT; CDR3: CAISEGGGAPLHF
V: TRBV30; size: NA; D: NA; J: TRBJ1-2; DNA: TGTGCCTGGAGCCGGGATTCAGCCAGGGGCTACACCTTC; CDR3: CAWSRDSARGYTF
V: TRBV28; size: NA; D: NA; J: TRBJ1-1; DNA: TGTGCCAGCAGCCAAGGAGGGGCCCCTATGAACACTGAAGCTTTCTTT; CDR3: CASSQGGAPMNTEAFF
V: TRBV19; size: few; D: TRBD1; J: TRBJ2-1; DNA: TGTGCCAGTAGTACCGAGACAGGGCTTTTCTACAATGAGCAGTTCTTC; CDR3: CASSTETGLFYNEQFF
V: TRBV7-2; size: once; D: NA; J: TRBJ1-5; DNA: TGTGCCAGCGAGGGAGGATACAATCAGCCCCAGCATTTT; CDR3: CASEGGYNQPQHF
V: TRBV3-1/TRBV3-2; size: NA; D: NA; J: TRBJ1-2; DNA: TGTGCCAGCAGCCAGGAGACCTATGGCTACACCTTC; CDR3: CASSQETYGYTF
V: TRBV7-8; size: few; D: TRBD1; J: TRBJ1-1; DNA: TGTGCCACCAATACGGGACAGGGGATTGGTGAAGCTTTCTTT; CDR3: CATNTGQGIGEAFF
V: TRBV9; size: NA; D: TRBD1; J: TRBJ1-6; DNA: TGTGCCAGCAGCGCCCAGACAGGGGTCGGCTCACCCCTCCACTTT; CDR3: CASSAQTGVGSPLHF
V: TRBV2; size: NA; D: NA; J: TRBJ1-1; DNA: TGTGCCAGCAGCTGGGGGGGCACTGAAGCTTTCTTT; CDR3: CASSWGGTEAFF
V: TRBV19; size: NA; D: TRBD1; J: TRBJ1-1; DNA: TGTGCCAGTAGTATGGGACAGGGGGCGATTGGGGACACTGAAGCTTTCTTT; CDR3: CASSMGQGAIGDTEAFF
V: TRBV4-2; size: few; D: TRBD1; J: TRBJ1-5; DNA: TGTGCCAGCAGCCAGGAGACAGGGAAATATCAGCCCCAGCATTTT; CDR3: CASSQETGKYQPQHF